A selection of T cell receptor beta chains follows, all from one sample in a study of naive and memory T cell subsets. In TCRdb, the UMI-ligation and nested PCR reads were re-called with MiXCR into one record per CDR3 protein. The table records more than 25,000 distinct CDR3 sequences, roughly 5.2% of them present only once. The sample taken for sequencing was blood. These receptors came from an adult in good health. The CDR3 runs from the conserved cysteine through the conserved F or W. Clone sizes are given selectively: once, few, many, or a class where the clone is expanded.

V: TRBV7-6; size: .; J: TRBJ2-6; CDR3: CASSLGAGGSGANVLTF
V: TRBV6-2/TRBV6-3; size: many; J: TRBJ2-7; CDR3: CASGINRAYEQYF
V: TRBV13; size: many; J: TRBJ1-1; CDR3: CASSPRTGTEAFF
V: TRBV10-3; size: many; J: TRBJ2-3; CDR3: CAIGTGTSTDTQYF
V: TRBV3-1; size: many; J: TRBJ2-7; CDR3: CASSQEGTSREQYF
V: TRBV28; size: few; J: TRBJ1-1; CDR3: CASSPGGQKDTEAFF
V: TRBV5-4; size: many; J: TRBJ1-1; CDR3: CASSQDRDRAFF
V: TRBV18; size: medium-sized; J: TRBJ1-5; CDR3: CASSPRQGNQPQHF
V: TRBV20-1; size: many; J: TRBJ2-3; CDR3: CSAREPGQGTQYF
V: TRBV4-3; size: many; J: TRBJ2-7; CDR3: CASSQDPITGGATYEQYF
V: TRBV6-2/TRBV6-3; size: many; J: TRBJ1-5; CDR3: CASARGVHQPQHF
V: TRBV11-2; size: many; J: TRBJ2-7; CDR3: CASSLRLAESGEQYF
V: TRBV7-2; size: many; J: TRBJ2-3; CDR3: CASSFLASPSTDTQYF
V: TRBV6-1; size: many; J: TRBJ2-2; CDR3: CASRGQGARELFF
V: TRBV30; size: many; J: TRBJ1-2; CDR3: CAWSPGQSGYTF
V: TRBV30; size: many; J: TRBJ2-7; CDR3: CAWSAGLRVGIAYEQYF
V: TRBV7-2; size: .; J: TRBJ2-5; CDR3: CASSLNGGGPRGTQYF
V: TRBV10-1; size: many; J: TRBJ2-1; CDR3: CASSESGLAGEYNEQFF
V: TRBV5-1; size: many; J: TRBJ2-5; CDR3: CASSLGTGGPETQYF
V: TRBV14; size: .; J: TRBJ2-3; CDR3: CASSQNPRQGDTQYF
V: TRBV6-6; size: .; J: TRBJ2-7; CDR3: CASSYSMGLAGRYEQYF
V: TRBV27; size: many; J: TRBJ1-5; CDR3: CASSPSTNQPQHF
V: TRBV21-1; size: medium-sized; J: TRBJ1-1; CDR3: CASSKVALVGQGAFF
V: TRBV14; size: many; J: TRBJ1-1; CDR3: CASSHEGNGINTEAFF
V: TRBV28; size: many; J: TRBJ2-1; CDR3: CASSFQSGQGKKQFF
V: TRBV24-1; size: many; J: TRBJ2-3; CDR3: CATRGQGRTDTQYF
V: TRBV5-1; size: many; J: TRBJ2-2; CDR3: CASSGDRSGVNTGELFF
V: TRBV13; size: .; J: TRBJ2-7; CDR3: CASSRTGVSGVQYF
V: TRBV20-1; size: many; J: TRBJ2-1; CDR3: CSARVGLAAVRSYNEQFF
V: TRBV30; size: few; J: TRBJ2-3; CDR3: CALSTGASTDTQYF
V: TRBV5-1; size: .; J: TRBJ2-5; CDR3: CASSSGGRFLQETQYF
V: TRBV6-6; size: .; J: TRBJ2-1; CDR3: CASSYWSEEDEQFF
V: TRBV11-2; size: many; J: TRBJ1-6; CDR3: CASAGGSNSPLHF
V: TRBV25-1; size: few; J: TRBJ2-1; CDR3: CASSDFWLAGVNYNEQFF
V: TRBV5-1; size: .; J: TRBJ2-6; CDR3: CASTPSGANVLTF
V: TRBV7-2; size: many; J: TRBJ2-6; CDR3: CASSSQASGANVLTF
V: TRBV29-1; size: many; J: TRBJ2-5; CDR3: CSVEDWTSRIRETQYF
V: TRBV5-1; size: many; J: TRBJ2-7; CDR3: CASSGGTSGSREQYF
V: TRBV4-2; size: many; J: TRBJ2-1; CDR3: CASSLSRKEQFF
V: TRBV5-6; size: .; J: TRBJ2-5; CDR3: CASSSGRPGETQYF
V: TRBV6-5; size: many; J: TRBJ1-1; CDR3: CASSSWTGMNTEAFF
V: TRBV6-2/TRBV6-3; size: many; J: TRBJ2-7; CDR3: CASSYRDLVNEQYF